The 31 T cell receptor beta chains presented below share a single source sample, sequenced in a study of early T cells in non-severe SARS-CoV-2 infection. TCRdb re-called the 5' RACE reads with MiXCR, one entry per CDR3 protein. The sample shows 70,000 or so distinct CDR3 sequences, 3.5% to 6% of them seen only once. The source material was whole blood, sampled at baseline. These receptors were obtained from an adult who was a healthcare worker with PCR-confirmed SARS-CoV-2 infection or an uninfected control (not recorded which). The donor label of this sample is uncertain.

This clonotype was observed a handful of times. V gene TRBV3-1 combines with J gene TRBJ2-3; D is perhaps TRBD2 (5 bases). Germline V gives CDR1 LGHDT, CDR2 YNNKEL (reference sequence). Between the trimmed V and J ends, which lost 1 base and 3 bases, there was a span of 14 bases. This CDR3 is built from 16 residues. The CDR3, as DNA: TGTGCCAGCAGCCAAGGGACTTCCCTTGGAACAGATACGCAGTATTTT. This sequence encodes CASSQGTSLGTDTQYF.

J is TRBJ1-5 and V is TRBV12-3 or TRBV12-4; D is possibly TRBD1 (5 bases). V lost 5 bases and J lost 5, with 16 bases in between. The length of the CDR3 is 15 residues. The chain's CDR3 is CASSLREAGYQPQHF. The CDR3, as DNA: TGTGCCAGCAGTCTAAGGGAGGCAGGGTATCAGCCCCAGCATTTT.

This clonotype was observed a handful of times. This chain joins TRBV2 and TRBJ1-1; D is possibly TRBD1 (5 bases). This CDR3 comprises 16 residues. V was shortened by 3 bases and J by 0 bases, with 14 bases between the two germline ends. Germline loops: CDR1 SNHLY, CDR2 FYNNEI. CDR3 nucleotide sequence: TGTGCCAGCAGTGAGGGGGTGTACGGCATGAACACTGAAGCTTTCTTT. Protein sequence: CASSEGVYGMNTEAFF.

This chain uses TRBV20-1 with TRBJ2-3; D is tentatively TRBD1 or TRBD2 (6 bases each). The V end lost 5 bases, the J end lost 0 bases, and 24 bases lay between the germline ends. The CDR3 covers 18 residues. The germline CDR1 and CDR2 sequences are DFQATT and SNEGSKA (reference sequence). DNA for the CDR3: TGCAGTGCTGTGGTAGTGGGGGGCCCCGGTCCTAGCACAGATACGCAGTATTTT. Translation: CSAVVVGGPGPSTDTQYF.

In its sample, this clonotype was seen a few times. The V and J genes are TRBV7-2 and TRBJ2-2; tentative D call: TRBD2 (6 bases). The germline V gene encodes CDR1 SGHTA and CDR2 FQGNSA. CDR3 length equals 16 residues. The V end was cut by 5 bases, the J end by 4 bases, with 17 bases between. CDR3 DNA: TGTGCCAGCAGCCCCCCAGGAGGGTTAGGCACCGGGGAGCTGTTTTTT. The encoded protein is CASSPPGGLGTGELFF.

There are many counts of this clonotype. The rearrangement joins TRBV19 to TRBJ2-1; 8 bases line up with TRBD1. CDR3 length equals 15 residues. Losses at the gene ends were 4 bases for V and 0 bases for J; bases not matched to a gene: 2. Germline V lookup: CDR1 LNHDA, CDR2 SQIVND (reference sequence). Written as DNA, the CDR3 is TGTGCCAGTAGTACACAGGGGGACTCCTACAATGAGCAGTTCTTC. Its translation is CASSTQGDSYNEQFF.

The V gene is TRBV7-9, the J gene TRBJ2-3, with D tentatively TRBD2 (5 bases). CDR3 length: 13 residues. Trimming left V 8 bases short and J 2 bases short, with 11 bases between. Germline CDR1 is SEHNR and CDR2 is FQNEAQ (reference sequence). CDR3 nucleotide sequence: TGTGCCAGCGCGAGCGGATACACAGATACGCAGTATTTT. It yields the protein CASASGYTDTQYF. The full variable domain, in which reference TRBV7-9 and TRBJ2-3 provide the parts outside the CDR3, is DTGVSQNPRHKITKRGQNVTFRCDPISEHNRLYWYRQTLGQGPEFLTYFQNEAQLEKSRLLSDRFSAERPKGSFSTLEIQRTEQGDSAMYLCASASGYTDTQYFGPGTRLTVL.

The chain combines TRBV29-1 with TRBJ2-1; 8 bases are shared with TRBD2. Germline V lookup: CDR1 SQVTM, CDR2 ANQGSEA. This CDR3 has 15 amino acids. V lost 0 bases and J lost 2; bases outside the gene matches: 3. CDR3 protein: CSVEDYGGAYNEQFF. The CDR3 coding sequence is TGCAGCGTTGAAGATTACGGGGGGGCCTACAATGAGCAGTTCTTC.

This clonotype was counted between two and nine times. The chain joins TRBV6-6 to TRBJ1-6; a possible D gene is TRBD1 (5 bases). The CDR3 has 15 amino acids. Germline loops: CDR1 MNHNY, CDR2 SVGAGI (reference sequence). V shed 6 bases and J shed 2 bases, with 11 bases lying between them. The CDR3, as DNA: TGTGCCAGCAGAGAGGGGACGGCCTATAATTCACCCCTCCACTTT. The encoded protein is CASREGTAYNSPLHF.

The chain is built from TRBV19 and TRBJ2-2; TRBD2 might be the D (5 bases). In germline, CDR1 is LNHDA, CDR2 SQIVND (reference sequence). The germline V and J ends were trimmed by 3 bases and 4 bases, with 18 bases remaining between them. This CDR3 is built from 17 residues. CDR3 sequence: CASSIITLGLGTGELFF. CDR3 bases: TGTGCCAGTAGTATTATTACACTAGGGCTGGGCACCGGGGAGCTGTTTTTT.

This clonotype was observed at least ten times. CDR3 protein: CASSTEQGIAKNIQYF. As DNA, the CDR3 is TGTGCCAGCAGCACCGAACAGGGAATAGCCAAAAACATTCAGTACTTC. This chain uses TRBV11-2 with TRBJ2-4, with TRBD1 as a possible D gene (6 bases). The CDR3 spans 16 residues. The V gene lost 5 bases and the J gene lost 0 bases, with 14 bases spanning the gap. CDR1 and CDR2 (germline): SGHAT, FQNNGV.

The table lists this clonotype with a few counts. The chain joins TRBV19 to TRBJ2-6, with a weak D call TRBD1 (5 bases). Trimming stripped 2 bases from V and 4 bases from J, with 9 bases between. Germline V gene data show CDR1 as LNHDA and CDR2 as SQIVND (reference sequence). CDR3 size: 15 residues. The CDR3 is CASSIQGAGANVLTF. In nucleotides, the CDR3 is TGTGCCAGTAGTATACAGGGCGCCGGGGCCAACGTCCTGACTTTC.

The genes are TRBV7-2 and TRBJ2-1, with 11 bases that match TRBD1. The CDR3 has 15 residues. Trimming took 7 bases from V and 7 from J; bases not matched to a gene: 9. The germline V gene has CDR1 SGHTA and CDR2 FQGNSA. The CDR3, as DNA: TGTGCCAGCAATCCCCGGACAGGGGGCGGGAATGAGCAGTTCTTC. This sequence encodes CASNPRTGGGNEQFF.

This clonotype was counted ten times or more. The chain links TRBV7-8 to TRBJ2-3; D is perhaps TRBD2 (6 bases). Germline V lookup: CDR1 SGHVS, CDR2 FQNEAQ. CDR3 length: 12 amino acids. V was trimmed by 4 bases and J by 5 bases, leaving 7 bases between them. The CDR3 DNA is TGTGCCAGCAGCTCGACTAGAGATACGCAGTATTTT. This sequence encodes CASSSTRDTQYF.

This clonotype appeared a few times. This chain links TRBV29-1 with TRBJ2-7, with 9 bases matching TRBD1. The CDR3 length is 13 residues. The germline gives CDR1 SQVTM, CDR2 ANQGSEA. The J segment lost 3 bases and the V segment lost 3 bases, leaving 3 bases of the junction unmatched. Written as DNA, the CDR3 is TGCAGCGTTGAGCGGGACAGGGACTACGAGCAGTACTTC. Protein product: CSVERDRDYEQYF.

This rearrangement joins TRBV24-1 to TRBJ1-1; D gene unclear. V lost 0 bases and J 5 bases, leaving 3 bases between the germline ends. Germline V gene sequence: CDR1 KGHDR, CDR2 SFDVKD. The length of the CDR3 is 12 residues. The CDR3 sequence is CATSDLGTEAFF. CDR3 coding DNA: TGTGCCACCAGTGATTTGGGGACTGAAGCTTTCTTT.

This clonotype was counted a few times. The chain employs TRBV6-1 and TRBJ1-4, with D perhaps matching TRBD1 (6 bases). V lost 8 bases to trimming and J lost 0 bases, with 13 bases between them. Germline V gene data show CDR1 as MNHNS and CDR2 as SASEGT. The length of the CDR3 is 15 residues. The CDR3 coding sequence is TGTGCCAGCTCCCGACAGGTTGCAACTAATGAAAAACTGTTTTTT. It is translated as CASSRQVATNEKLFF.

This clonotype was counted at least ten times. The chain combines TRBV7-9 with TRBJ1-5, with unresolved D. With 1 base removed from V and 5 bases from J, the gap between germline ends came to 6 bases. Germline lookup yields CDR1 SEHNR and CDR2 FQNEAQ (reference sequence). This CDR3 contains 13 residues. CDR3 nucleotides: TGTGCCAGCAGCTTAGGGGTGGATCAGCCCCAGCATTTT. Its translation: CASSLGVDQPQHF.

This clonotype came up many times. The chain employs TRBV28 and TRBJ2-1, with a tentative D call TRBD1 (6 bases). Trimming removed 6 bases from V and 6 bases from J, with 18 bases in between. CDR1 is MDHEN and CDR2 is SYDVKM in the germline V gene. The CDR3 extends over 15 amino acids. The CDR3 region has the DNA TGTGCCAGCAGCTCCCCCGGGACAAGACGCAATGAGCAGTTCTTC. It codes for CASSSPGTRRNEQFF.

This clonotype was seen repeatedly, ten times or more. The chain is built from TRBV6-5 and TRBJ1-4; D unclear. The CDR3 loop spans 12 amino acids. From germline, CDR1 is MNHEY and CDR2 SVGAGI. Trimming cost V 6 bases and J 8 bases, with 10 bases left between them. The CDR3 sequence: CASRRAREKLFF. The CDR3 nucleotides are TGTGCCAGCAGGAGGGCAAGAGAAAAACTGTTTTTT.

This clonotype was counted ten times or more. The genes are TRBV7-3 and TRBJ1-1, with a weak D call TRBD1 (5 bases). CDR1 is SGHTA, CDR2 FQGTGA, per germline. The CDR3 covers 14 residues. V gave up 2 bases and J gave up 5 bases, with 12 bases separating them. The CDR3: CASSLQGFATEAFF. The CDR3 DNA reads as TGTGCCAGCAGCTTACAGGGTTTTGCGACTGAAGCTTTCTTT.

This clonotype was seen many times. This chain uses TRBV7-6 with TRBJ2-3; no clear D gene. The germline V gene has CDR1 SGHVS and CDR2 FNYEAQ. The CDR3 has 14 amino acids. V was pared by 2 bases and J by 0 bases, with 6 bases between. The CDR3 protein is CASSLFPSTDTQYF. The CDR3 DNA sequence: TGTGCCAGCAGCTTATTCCCCAGCACAGATACGCAGTATTTT.

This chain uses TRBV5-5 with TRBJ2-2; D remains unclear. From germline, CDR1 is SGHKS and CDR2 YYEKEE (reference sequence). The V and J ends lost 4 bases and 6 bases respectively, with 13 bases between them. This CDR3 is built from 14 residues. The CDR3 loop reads CASSPLGFSGELFF. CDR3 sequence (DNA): TGTGCCAGCAGCCCCCTTGGTTTTTCCGGGGAGCTGTTTTTT.

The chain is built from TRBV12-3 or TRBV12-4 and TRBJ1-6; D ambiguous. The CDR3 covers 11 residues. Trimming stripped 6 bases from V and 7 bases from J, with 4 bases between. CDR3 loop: CASRGNSPLHF. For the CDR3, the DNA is TGTGCCAGCAGGGGCAATTCACCCCTCCACTTT.

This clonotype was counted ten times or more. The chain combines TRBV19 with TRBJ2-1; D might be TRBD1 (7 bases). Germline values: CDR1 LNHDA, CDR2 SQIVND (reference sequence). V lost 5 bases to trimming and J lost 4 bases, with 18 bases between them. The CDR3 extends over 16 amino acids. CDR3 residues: CASSWGGTERYNEQFF. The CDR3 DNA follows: TGTGCCAGTAGTTGGGGCGGGACAGAGAGATACAATGAGCAGTTCTTC. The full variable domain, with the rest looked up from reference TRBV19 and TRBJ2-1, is DGGITQSPKYLFRKEGQNVTLSCEQNLNHDAMYWYRQDPGQGLRLIYYSQIVNDFQKGDIAEGYSVSREKKESFPLTVTSAQKNPTAFYLCASSWGGTERYNEQFFGPGTRLTVL.

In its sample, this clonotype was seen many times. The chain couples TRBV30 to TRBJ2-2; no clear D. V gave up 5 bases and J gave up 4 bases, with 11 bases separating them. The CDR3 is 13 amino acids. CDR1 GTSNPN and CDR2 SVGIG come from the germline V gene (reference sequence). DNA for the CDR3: TGTGCCTGGGACCTGGTGGGCACCGGGGAGCTGTTTTTT. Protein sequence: CAWDLVGTGELFF.

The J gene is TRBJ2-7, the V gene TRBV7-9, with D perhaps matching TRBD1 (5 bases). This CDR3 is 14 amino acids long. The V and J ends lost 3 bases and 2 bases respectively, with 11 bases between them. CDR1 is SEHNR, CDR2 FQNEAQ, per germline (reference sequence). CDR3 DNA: TGTGCCAGCAGCTTTGGACACGTAACCTACGAGCAGTACTTC. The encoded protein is CASSFGHVTYEQYF.

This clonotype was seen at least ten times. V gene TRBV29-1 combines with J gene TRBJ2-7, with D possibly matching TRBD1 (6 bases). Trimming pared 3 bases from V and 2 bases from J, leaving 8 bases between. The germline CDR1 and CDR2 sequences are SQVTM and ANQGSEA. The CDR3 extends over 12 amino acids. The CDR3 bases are TGCAGCGTTGAGGGGGCAACCTACGAGCAGTACTTC. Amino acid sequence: CSVEGATYEQYF.

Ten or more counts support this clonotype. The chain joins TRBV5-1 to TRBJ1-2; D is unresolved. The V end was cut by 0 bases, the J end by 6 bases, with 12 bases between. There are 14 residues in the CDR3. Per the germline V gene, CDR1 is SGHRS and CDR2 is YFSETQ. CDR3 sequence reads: CASSLEADWDGYTF. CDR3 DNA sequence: TGCGCCAGCAGCTTGGAAGCGGATTGGGATGGCTACACCTTC. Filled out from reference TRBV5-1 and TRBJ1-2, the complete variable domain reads KAGVTQTPRYLIKTRGQQVTLSCSPISGHRSVSWYQQTPGQGLQFLFEYFSETQRNKGNFPGRFSGRQFSNSRSEMNVSTLELGDSALYLCASSLEADWDGYTFGSGTRLTVV.

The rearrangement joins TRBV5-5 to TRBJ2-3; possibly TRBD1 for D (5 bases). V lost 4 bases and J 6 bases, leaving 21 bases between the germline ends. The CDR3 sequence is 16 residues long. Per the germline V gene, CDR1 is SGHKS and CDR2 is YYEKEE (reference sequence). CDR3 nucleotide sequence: TGTGCCAGCAGCACTGGGGCCTCATCCATAACGGATACGCAGTATTTT. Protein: CASSTGASSITDTQYF.

The CDR3 protein is CATSRYDRPKAETQYF. The CDR3 nucleotides are TGTGCCACCAGCAGGTACGACAGGCCTAAGGCGGAGACCCAGTACTTC. This chain links TRBV15 with TRBJ2-5; D is possibly TRBD1 (6 bases). V lost 3 bases and J 5 bases, leaving 19 bases between the germline ends. The CDR3 loop spans 16 amino acids. Germline CDR1 and CDR2: LNHNV and YYDKDF (reference sequence).